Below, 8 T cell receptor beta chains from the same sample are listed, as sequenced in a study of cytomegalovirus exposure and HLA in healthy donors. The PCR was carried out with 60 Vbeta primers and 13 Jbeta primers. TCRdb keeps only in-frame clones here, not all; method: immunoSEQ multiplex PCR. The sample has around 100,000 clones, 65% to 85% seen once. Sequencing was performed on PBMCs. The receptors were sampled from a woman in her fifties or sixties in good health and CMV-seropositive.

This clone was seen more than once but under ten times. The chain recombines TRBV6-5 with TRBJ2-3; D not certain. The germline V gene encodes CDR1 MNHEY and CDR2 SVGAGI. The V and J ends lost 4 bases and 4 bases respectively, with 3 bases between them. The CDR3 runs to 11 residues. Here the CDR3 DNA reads TGTGCCAGCAGTTTATCAGATACGCAGTATTTT. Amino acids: CASSLSDTQYF.

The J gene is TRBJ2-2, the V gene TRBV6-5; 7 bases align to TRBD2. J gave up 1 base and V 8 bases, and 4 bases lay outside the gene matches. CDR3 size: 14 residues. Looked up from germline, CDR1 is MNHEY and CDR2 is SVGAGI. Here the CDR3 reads CASRTRGNTGELFF. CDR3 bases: TGTGCCAGCCGGACTAGAGGGAACACCGGGGAGCTGTTTTTT.

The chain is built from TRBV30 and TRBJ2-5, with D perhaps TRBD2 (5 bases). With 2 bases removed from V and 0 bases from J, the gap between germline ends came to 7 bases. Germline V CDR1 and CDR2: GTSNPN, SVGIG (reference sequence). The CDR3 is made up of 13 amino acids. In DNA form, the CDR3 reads TGTGCCTGGAGTTCGGGGTACCAAGAGACCCAGTACTTC. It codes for CAWSSGYQETQYF.

CDR3 DNA: TGTGCCAGCAGCTCAGCGGGTCTTACCTACGAGCAGTACTTC. Protein product: CASSSAGLTYEQYF. The rearrangement uses TRBV27 and TRBJ2-7, with a weak D call TRBD2 (6 bases). Germline CDR1 and CDR2: MNHEY and SMNVEV (reference sequence). V lost 6 bases to trimming and J lost 2 bases, with 14 bases between them. The CDR3 runs to 14 residues.

CDR3 DNA: TGTGCCAGCAGTGCCCCAAAGACAATCCGAGTTGACGAGCAGTACTTC. Protein product: CASSAPKTIRVDEQYF. The chain joins TRBV27 to TRBJ2-7, with no clear D. V was cut by 5 bases and J by 5 bases, with 22 bases left in between. Per the germline V gene, CDR1 is MNHEY and CDR2 is SMNVEV (reference sequence). This CDR3 contains 16 residues.

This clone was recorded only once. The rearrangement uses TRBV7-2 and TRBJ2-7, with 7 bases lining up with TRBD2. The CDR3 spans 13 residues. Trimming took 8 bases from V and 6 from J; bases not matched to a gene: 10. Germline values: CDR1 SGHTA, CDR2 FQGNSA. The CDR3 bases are TGTGCCAGCGCCTGGGACTACTATGGCGAGCAGTACTTC. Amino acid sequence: CASAWDYYGEQYF.

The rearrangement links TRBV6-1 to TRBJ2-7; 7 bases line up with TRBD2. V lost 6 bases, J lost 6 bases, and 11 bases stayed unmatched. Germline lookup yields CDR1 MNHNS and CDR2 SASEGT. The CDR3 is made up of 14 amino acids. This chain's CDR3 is CASRASGTRGEQYF. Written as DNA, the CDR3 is TGTGCCAGCAGGGCTAGCGGCACCCGGGGCGAGCAGTACTTC.

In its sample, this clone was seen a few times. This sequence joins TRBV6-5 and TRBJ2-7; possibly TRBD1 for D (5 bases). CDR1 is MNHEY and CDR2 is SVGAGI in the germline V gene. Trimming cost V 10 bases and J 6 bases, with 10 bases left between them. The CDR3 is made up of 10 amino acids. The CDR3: CATTQGEQYF. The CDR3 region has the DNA TGTGCCACCACTCAGGGCGAGCAGTACTTC.